This T cell receptor (beta chain) stems from a study of regulatory T cells in long-lasting Graves disease. CDR3 size: 17 residues. V was clipped by 4 bases and J by 3 bases; unmatched bases: 12. Germline lookup yields CDR1 SGHTA and CDR2 FQGTGA. As to this clonotype: Its cognate antigen is unknown. With a much larger clone just one base away, this may be a read error.

For TCR beta, libraries came from iRepertoire HTBI primers and Arm-PCR of CDR3 regions. Each CDR3 protein is one row after TCRdb ran MiXCR on the multiplex PCR reads. The sample lists 300,000 to 500,000 distinct CDR3 sequences, 20% to 25% seen once, with about a fifth in the top ten. Study-level findings and limits: The researchers studied only peripheral blood, not thyroid tissue. Among samples with persistent disease, TRBV28, TRBJ1-2 and TRBJ2-5 were favored.

Time point defined: persistent/refractory GD, antithyroid drugs over 5 years with positive TRAb. Scientists built the TCR library using RNA that was extracted from PBMCs. EDTA tubes were used for drawing around 8.2 milliliters of peripheral blood. The source was peripheral blood mononuclear cells (PBMCs), collected when the disease was refractory, from a patient treated with antithyroid drugs. This chain links TRBV7-3 with TRBJ2-5; 9 bases map to TRBD2. The clonotype originates from a female donor with Graves disease. In DNA, the CDR3 is TGTGCCAGCAGCTCCCTGGGGCGGGAGGGTACGAAAGAGACCCAGTACTTC. Translating it yields CASSSLGREGTKETQYF.